This TCR beta chain originates from a study of blood T cell repertoires in COVID-19. Germline CDR1 LGHDT, CDR2 YNNKEL (reference sequence). V was trimmed by 1 base and J by 0 bases, leaving 13 bases between them. The CDR3 loop spans 17 amino acids. Sequencing used immunoSEQ multiplex PCR; TCRdb keeps in-frame clones, though not all of them. The sample holds roughly 67,000 clones, roughly four fifths seen once. The sequence came from a woman aged 55-75 years with acute or convalescent COVID-19. The chain has TRBV3-1 (or the pseudogene TRBV3-2) and TRBJ1-3; the D gene is possibly TRBD1 (6 bases). The sequenced material came from peripheral blood. The CDR3 here is CASSQGRDTYSGNTIYF. As DNA, the CDR3 is TGTGCCAGCAGCCAAGGAAGGGACACCTACTCTGGAAACACCATATATTTT.